This TCR beta chain was recovered during a study of control samples from healthy donors and cancer patients. Clones were sequenced by immunoSEQ multiplex PCR, and TCRdb holds only the in-frame ones, with some missing. Of roughly 140,000 clones listed, about 94% were seen once; the top ten hold around 2.2%. Trimming took 6 bases from V and 1 from J, leaving 9 bases between them. CDR1 is ENHRY and CDR2 is SYGVKD in the germline V gene. The CDR3 consists of 13 residues. The receptor comes from a man aged 50-60 years in good health. V and J are TRBV10-3 and TRBJ1-1; D is unresolved. The specimen sequenced was blood. Here the CDR3 reads CAIRDGPNTEAFF. CDR3 in DNA: TGTGCCATCAGGGACGGACCGAACACTGAAGCTTTCTTT.